Shown below are 31 T cell receptor beta chains from a single sample sequenced in a study of blood T cell repertoires in COVID-19. Profiled with immunoSEQ multiplex PCR; TCRdb holds only in-frame clones, not every one. The sample includes about 110,000 clones, 88% of them seen just once. Material for sequencing was peripheral blood. These receptors were collected from a human donor in a cohort sampled during active COVID-19.

This chain uses TRBV6-5 with TRBJ1-5; D is uncertain. Trimming pared 2 bases from V and 0 bases from J, leaving 8 bases between. This CDR3 region has 15 residues. The germline gives CDR1 MNHEY, CDR2 SVGAGI. The CDR3 region is CASSYLYDSNQPQHF. CDR3 coding DNA: TGTGCCAGCAGTTACCTATATGATAGCAATCAGCCCCAGCATTTT.

The rearrangement joins TRBV2 to TRBJ2-5, with a weak D call TRBD1 (5 bases). CDR1 is SNHLY, CDR2 FYNNEI, per germline. The CDR3 is made up of 12 amino acids. Trimming took off 10 bases at V and 4 bases at J, with 13 bases between the two ends. The CDR3 here is CATGHPGETQYF. CDR3 DNA sequence: TGTGCCACAGGACACCCGGGAGAGACCCAGTACTTC. The full variable domain, with the rest looked up from reference TRBV2 and TRBJ2-5, is EPEVTQTPSHQVTQMGQEVILRCVPISNHLYFYWYRQILGQKVEFLVSFYNNEISEKSEIFDDQFSVERPDGSNFTLKIRSTKLEDSAMYFCATGHPGETQYFGPGTRLLVL.

The CDR3 region is CATSDYETGIYGYTF. The CDR3, as DNA: TGTGCCACCAGTGATTATGAGACAGGAATATATGGCTACACCTTC. This chain joins TRBV24-1 and TRBJ1-2; TRBD1 is a possible D gene (6 bases). The CDR3 runs to 15 residues. Germline V gene data show CDR1 as KGHDR and CDR2 as SFDVKD. Trimming shortened V by 2 bases and J by 5 bases, and 14 bases separated the two germline ends.

This clone was recorded only once. The chain is built from TRBV19 and TRBJ2-1, with D perhaps matching TRBD2 (5 bases). Germline V gene sequence: CDR1 LNHDA, CDR2 SQIVND (reference sequence). V gave up 0 bases and J gave up 7 bases, with 7 bases separating them. This CDR3 is 13 amino acids long. The CDR3 region has the DNA TGTGCCAGTAGTATAGAACTAGAGAATGAGCAGTTCTTC. Its translation: CASSIELENEQFF.

This chain links TRBV27 with TRBJ2-7, with 10 positions matching TRBD1. The CDR3 spans 13 residues. The germline CDR1 and CDR2 sequences are MNHEY and SMNVEV (reference sequence). V shed 8 bases, J shed 3 bases, and the junction held 4 bases outside the gene matches. The CDR3 spells CASWGQGIYEQYF. The CDR3 bases are TGTGCCAGCTGGGGACAGGGGATCTACGAGCAGTACTTC.

The chain employs TRBV6-1 and TRBJ2-7; D remains ambiguous. The V end was cut by 3 bases, the J end by 1 base, with 10 bases between. In germline, CDR1 is MNHNS, CDR2 SASEGT. This CDR3 contains 14 residues. The DNA of the CDR3 is TGTGCCAGCAGTGAGTTCGCAGTTTCCTACGAGCAGTACTTC. This gives the protein CASSEFAVSYEQYF.

The chain links TRBV7-6 to TRBJ2-2; 9 bases are shared with TRBD2. The V and J ends lost 6 bases and 0 bases, in that order; junction bases with no gene match: 11. Per germline, CDR1 SGHVS and CDR2 FNYEAQ. There are 18 residues in the CDR3. The CDR3 loop is CASSFSPGLAANTGELFF. Here the CDR3 DNA reads TGTGCCAGCAGTTTTTCTCCGGGACTAGCAGCGAACACCGGGGAGCTGTTTTTT.

V and J are TRBV5-1 and TRBJ2-2, with 7 bases aligning to TRBD1. The V segment lost 8 bases and the J segment 0 bases; nucleotides outside the gene matches: 7. There are 15 residues in the CDR3. Germline CDR1 is SGHRS and CDR2 is YFSETQ. This CDR3 reads CASRGQHANTGELFF. The CDR3 region has the DNA TGCGCCAGTCGGGGACAGCACGCGAACACCGGGGAGCTGTTTTTT.

The chain is built from TRBV9 and TRBJ2-5; a weak D match, TRBD2 (5 bases). This CDR3 is built from 14 residues. Trimming stripped 0 bases from V and 5 bases from J, with 11 bases between. CDR1 is SGDLS and CDR2 is YYNGEE in the germline V gene. The CDR3 protein is CASSVASTTETQYF. The CDR3, as DNA: TGTGCCAGCAGCGTAGCTTCGACTACGGAGACCCAGTACTTC.

J is TRBJ2-7 and V is TRBV5-4, with 7 bases lining up with TRBD2. CDR1 and CDR2 from the germline V gene are SGHNT and YYREEE (reference sequence). The CDR3 has 14 amino acids. The ends lost 4 bases at V and 1 base at J; junction bases unmatched: 5. The CDR3 loop reads CASSGRGLSYEQYF. CDR3 nucleotide sequence: TGTGCCAGCAGCGGACGGGGACTATCCTACGAGCAGTACTTC.

The chain is built from TRBV20-1 and TRBJ2-7; 9 bases agree with TRBD2. Germline CDR1 is DFQATT and CDR2 is SNEGSKA (reference sequence). The CDR3 is 16 amino acids. V was clipped by 3 bases and J by 7 bases; unmatched bases: 16. DNA of the CDR3: TGCAGTGCTAGTCCCAGTGGAAGGTCTAGCGGGAAGGAGCAGTACTTC. Encoded protein: CSASPSGRSSGKEQYF.

The rearrangement uses TRBV9 and TRBJ1-4; 7 bases align to TRBD1. V trimming: 3 bases; J trimming: 7 bases; junction bases outside the gene matches: 12. Germline CDR1 reads SGDLS; CDR2 reads YYNGEE. This CDR3 is built from 16 residues. The CDR3 DNA follows: TGTGCCAGCAGCGCGGACGACAGGGAAAGGGCTGAAAAACTGTTTTTT. This codes for CASSADDRERAEKLFF.

This chain uses TRBV6-5 with TRBJ1-2, with D hard to call. This CDR3 has 15 amino acids. Germline values: CDR1 MNHEY, CDR2 SVGAGI. V was pared by 2 bases and J by 0 bases, with 10 bases between. The CDR3 bases are TGTGCCAGCAGTTACAAGGGAGCAGCTAACTATGGCTACACCTTC. Translated: CASSYKGAANYGYTF.

The rearrangement links TRBV6-6 to TRBJ1-2; the match to TRBD1 covers 8 bases. V lost 5 bases, J lost 9 bases, and 11 bases stayed unmatched. Germline assignment: CDR1 MNHNY and CDR2 SVGAGI (reference sequence). The CDR3 is 14 residues long. CDR3 DNA: TGTGCCAGCAGTGCACCTGCAGGGGGCCTTAGCTACACCTTC. Protein: CASSAPAGGLSYTF.

The chain combines TRBV12-5 with TRBJ1-1; D unclear. Germline lookup yields CDR1 LGHNT and CDR2 FRNRAP. The CDR3 has 15 amino acids. V lost 0 bases and J lost 0, with 8 bases in between. The CDR3 nucleotides read TGTGCTAGTGGTTTGGTGAGGCAGTTGAACACTGAAGCTTTCTTT. Protein product: CASGLVRQLNTEAFF.

V is TRBV5-1 and J is TRBJ2-3; 8 nucleotides agree with TRBD1. Germline assignment: CDR1 SGHRS and CDR2 YFSETQ. The CDR3 loop spans 16 amino acids. The V segment lost 4 bases and the J segment 3 bases; nucleotides outside the gene matches: 10. The CDR3 DNA follows: TGCGCCAGCAGCCCTACTACAGGGGGTCGGACAGATACGCAGTATTTT. Its translation: CASSPTTGGRTDTQYF.

CDR3: CASSFEGTGNTGELFF. The DNA for the CDR3 is TGTGCCAGCAGTTTCGAGGGGACAGGGAACACCGGGGAGCTGTTTTTT. The rearrangement links TRBV7-9 to TRBJ2-2; TRBD1 aligns across 8 bases. This CDR3 region has 16 residues. CDR1 and CDR2 from the germline V gene are SEHNR and FQNEAQ (reference sequence). The ends lost 6 bases at V and 1 base at J; junction bases unmatched: 7.

The chain uses TRBV7-9 and TRBJ1-3; D possibly corresponds to TRBD1 (5 bases). CDR3 length: 13 residues. Deletions cut 4 bases from V and 4 bases from J, with 8 bases between. Germline V lookup: CDR1 SEHNR, CDR2 FQNEAQ (reference sequence). CDR3 region: CASSSDSGNTIYF. As DNA, the CDR3 is TGTGCCAGCAGCTCCGACAGCGGAAACACCATATATTTT.

The chain carries TRBV14 and TRBJ2-1; 7 nucleotides agree with TRBD2. The ends lost 3 bases at V and 4 bases at J; junction bases unmatched: 6. CDR3 length: 15 residues. Germline-derived CDR1 and CDR2 are SGHDN and FVKESK. CDR3 bases: TGTGCCAGCAGCCACTTGCTAGCGGTTTACAATGAGCAGTTCTTC. This sequence encodes CASSHLLAVYNEQFF.

The chain joins TRBV3-1 (or the pseudogene TRBV3-2) to TRBJ2-5; D unclear. With 0 bases removed from V and 5 bases from J, the gap between germline ends came to 7 bases. There are 13 residues in the CDR3. Germline CDR1 reads LGHDT; CDR2 reads YNNKEL (reference sequence). CDR3 protein: CASSQELLETQYF. For the CDR3, the DNA is TGTGCCAGCAGCCAAGAACTTCTGGAGACCCAGTACTTC.

The gene calls are TRBV6-5 and TRBJ1-5, with D possibly being TRBD1 (6 bases). This CDR3 has 14 residues. V dropped 5 bases and J dropped 3 bases, with 11 bases sitting between them. The V gene's germline CDR1 is MNHEY and CDR2 SVGAGI. Written as DNA, the CDR3 is TGTGCCAGCAGTCCCCAGGGGAACAATCAGCCCCAGCATTTT. It codes for CASSPQGNNQPQHF.

V gene TRBV11-1 combines with J gene TRBJ2-7; perhaps TRBD1 as D (6 bases). The CDR3 runs to 12 residues. Between the trimmed V and J ends, which lost 4 bases and 7 bases, there was a span of 11 bases. The germline V gene encodes CDR1 SGHAT and CDR2 FQDESV (reference sequence). CDR3 sequence (DNA): TGTGCCAGCAGCTCGGACAGTGGGGAGCAGTACTTC. Its translation is CASSSDSGEQYF.

The genes are TRBV2 and TRBJ2-1; 7 bases fit TRBD1. J was trimmed by 4 bases and V by 6 bases; bases with no gene match: 6. From germline, CDR1 is SNHLY and CDR2 FYNNEI. This CDR3 has 14 amino acids. In nucleotides, the CDR3 is TGTGCCAGCAGCACGGGACAGTGGTACAATGAGCAGTTCTTC. Protein product: CASSTGQWYNEQFF. Full variable domain (rest looked up from reference TRBV2 and TRBJ2-1): EPEVTQTPSHQVTQMGQEVILRCVPISNHLYFYWYRQILGQKVEFLVSFYNNEISEKSEIFDDQFSVERPDGSNFTLKIRSTKLEDSAMYFCASSTGQWYNEQFFGPGTRLTVL.

The sample holds one count of this clone. The V gene is TRBV5-4, the J gene TRBJ2-6; D possibly corresponds to TRBD1 (5 bases). The CDR3 consists of 15 residues. The ends were cut back, 3 bases at V and 4 bases at J, with 11 bases in the middle. Germline V lookup: CDR1 SGHNT, CDR2 YYREEE (reference sequence). This chain's CDR3 is CASSSQGSGANVLTF. The CDR3 DNA reads as TGTGCCAGCAGCTCTCAGGGTTCAGGGGCCAACGTCCTGACTTTC. The full variable domain, its missing parts supplied by reference TRBV5-4 and TRBJ2-6, is ETGVTQSPTHLIKTRGQQVTLRCSSQSGHNTVSWYQQALGQGPQFIFQYYREEENGRGNFPPRFSGLQFPNYSSELNVNALELDDSALYLCASSSQGSGANVLTFGAGSRLTVL.

In this sample, this clone turned up a few times. The chain has TRBV27 and TRBJ1-6; 8 bases are a match to TRBD1. The CDR3 extends over 15 amino acids. The germline V gene has CDR1 MNHEY and CDR2 SMNVEV (reference sequence). The trim removed 4 bases at V and 6 bases at J, leaving 5 bases unmatched. The CDR3 reads CASSSQGAGNSPLHF. The CDR3 coding sequence is TGTGCCAGCAGTTCCCAGGGGGCAGGTAATTCACCCCTCCACTTT.

A word on this clone: Other DNA sequences within the sample encode an identical CDR3. The chain employs TRBV6-2 or TRBV6-3 and TRBJ2-3; the D is unclear. V lost 6 bases, J lost 6 bases, and 10 bases lay in between. This CDR3 comprises 12 residues. Per germline, CDR1 MNHEY and CDR2 SVGEGT. CDR3 protein: CASSSSRDTQYF. CDR3 nucleotide sequence: TGTGCCAGCAGCTCAAGTCGGGATACGCAGTATTTT.

The chain uses TRBV4-1 and TRBJ1-1, with 7 bases matching TRBD1. V shed 0 bases, J shed 7 bases, and the junction held 5 bases outside the gene matches. Germline V gene sequence: CDR1 MGHRA, CDR2 YSYEKL. The CDR3 contains 14 residues. The CDR3 sequence is CASSQDQGEDEAFF. The CDR3 DNA follows: TGCGCCAGCAGCCAAGACCAGGGGGAGGATGAAGCTTTCTTT.

This sequence joins TRBV3-1 (or the pseudogene TRBV3-2) and TRBJ2-5; D perhaps matches TRBD2 (6 bases). The length of the CDR3 is 14 residues. Germline CDR1 LGHDT, CDR2 YNNKEL (reference sequence). Trimming took 2 bases from V and 5 from J, leaving 12 bases between them. The CDR3 sequence is CASSQSAGIETQYF. The CDR3 DNA reads as TGTGCCAGCAGCCAATCCGCGGGGATCGAGACCCAGTACTTC.

This clone was detected only once. The chain employs TRBV18 and TRBJ1-4; the D gene is possibly TRBD1 (5 bases). Per the germline V gene, CDR1 is KGHSH and CDR2 is LQKENI. This CDR3 has 15 residues. Trimming removed 2 bases from V and 3 bases from J, with 10 bases in between. The chain's CDR3 is CASSPTGGANEKLFF. The CDR3 coding sequence is TGTGCCAGCTCACCAACAGGCGGCGCTAATGAAAAACTGTTTTTT.

The V gene is TRBV27, the J gene TRBJ1-2; D perhaps matches TRBD1 (6 bases). CDR1 is MNHEY, CDR2 SMNVEV, per germline (reference sequence). This CDR3 has 13 residues. Trimming pared 11 bases from V and 8 bases from J, leaving 21 bases between. The CDR3 region is CARGGALGGGYTF. CDR3 nucleotide sequence: TGTGCCCGCGGGGGGGCTTTAGGGGGAGGCTACACCTTC.

Only a few counts were recorded for this clone. The chain recombines TRBV7-9 with TRBJ2-3; D ambiguous. CDR3 length: 11 residues. The V end was cut by 5 bases, the J end by 6 bases, with 6 bases between. Looked up from germline, CDR1 is SEHNR and CDR2 is FQNEAQ (reference sequence). The CDR3 nucleotides are TGTGCCAGCAGCGTCTCTGATACGCAGTATTTT. Protein sequence: CASSVSDTQYF.